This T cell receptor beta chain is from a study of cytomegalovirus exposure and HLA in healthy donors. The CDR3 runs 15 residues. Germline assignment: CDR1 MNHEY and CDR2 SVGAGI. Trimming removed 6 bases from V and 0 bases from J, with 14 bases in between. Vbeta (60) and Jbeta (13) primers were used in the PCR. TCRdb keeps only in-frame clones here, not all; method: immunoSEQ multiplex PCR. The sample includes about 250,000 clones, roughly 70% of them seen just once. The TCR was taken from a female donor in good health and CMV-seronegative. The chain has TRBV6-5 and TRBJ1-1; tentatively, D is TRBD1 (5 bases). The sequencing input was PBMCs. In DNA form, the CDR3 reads TGTGCCAGCAGACGAGGAACAGGTATGAACACTGAAGCTTTCTTT. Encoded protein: CASRRGTGMNTEAFF.